The T cell receptor beta chain described here comes from a study of human T cells and chemical hapten exposure. Study-wide background: 2% DPC applied to an approximately 2 cm by approximately 2 cm arm area sensitized donors. Patch tests put 0.01% DPC on the upper back, and the results were checked at 6 days. Study findings and constraints: The formation of large CDR3 similarity clusters by expanded TCRs significantly exceeded that of controls.

The time point: patch test 2, 6 weeks after DPC sensitization. Noted treatment: therapeutic diphenylcyclopropenone sensitization with weekly scalp DPC. Between the trimmed V and J ends, which lost 4 bases and 5 bases, there was a span of 20 bases. The CDR3 is 16 amino acids. Per germline, CDR1 LGHDT and CDR2 YNNKEL (reference sequence). About this clonotype itself: Its cognate antigen is unknown.

One entry per CDR3 protein results from TCRdb running MiXCR on the RACE reads. The table lists 75,000 to 100,000 distinct CDR3 sequences, 9.3% of them singletons. The rearrangement joins TRBV3-1 to TRBJ2-5, with D possibly matching TRBD2 (6 bases). The sequencing used whole blood, collected in connection with sensitization to the hapten diphenylcyclopropenone (DPC). The TCR sequence derives from a middle-aged woman with alopecia areata. Some clones in this sample may be carry-over from other donors' samples. The CDR3 nucleotides are TGTGCCAGCAGCCGAGATTCGCGGGACCCCGTGGAGACCCAGTACTTC. Translating it yields CASSRDSRDPVETQYF.